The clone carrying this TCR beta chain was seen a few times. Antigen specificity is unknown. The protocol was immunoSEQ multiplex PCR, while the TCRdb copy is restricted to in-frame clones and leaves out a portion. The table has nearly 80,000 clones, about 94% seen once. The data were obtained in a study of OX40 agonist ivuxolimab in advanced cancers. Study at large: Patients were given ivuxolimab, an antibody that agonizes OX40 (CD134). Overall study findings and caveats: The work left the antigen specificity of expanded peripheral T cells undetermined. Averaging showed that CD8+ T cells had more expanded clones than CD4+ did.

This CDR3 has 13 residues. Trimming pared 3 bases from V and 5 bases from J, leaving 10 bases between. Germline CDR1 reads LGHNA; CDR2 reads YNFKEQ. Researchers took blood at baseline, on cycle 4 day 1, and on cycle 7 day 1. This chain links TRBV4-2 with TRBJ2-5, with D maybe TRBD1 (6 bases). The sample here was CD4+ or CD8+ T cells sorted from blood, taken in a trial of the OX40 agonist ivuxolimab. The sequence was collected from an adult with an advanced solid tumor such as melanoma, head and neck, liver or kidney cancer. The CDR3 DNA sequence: TGTGCCAGCAGCCATGGACAGCCCGAGACCCAGTACTTC. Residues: CASSHGQPETQYF.